This T cell receptor (beta chain) was obtained from a study of cytomegalovirus exposure and HLA in healthy donors. For the study at large: Sequencing of roughly 180 million T cells in an earlier analysis found some 100 million unique TCR beta sequences.

In the PCR, 60 Vbeta and 13 Jbeta primers were used. The data were produced by immunoSEQ multiplex PCR, yet TCRdb's version contains in-frame clones alone and is incomplete. Of some 34,000 clones listed, around 70% are singletons. The germline V gene has CDR1 MDHEN and CDR2 SYDVKM. Trimming removed 5 bases from V and 4 bases from J, with 3 bases in between. The CDR3 runs to 11 residues. As to this clone: This specimen includes other DNA sequences encoding the same CDR3.

This TCR was sampled from a man aged 35-49 years in good health and CMV-seropositive. This chain connects TRBV28 to TRBJ2-1, with D uncertain. The specimen was PBMCs. The CDR3 here is CASSPYNEQFF. The CDR3 bases are TGTGCCAGCAGTCCGTACAATGAGCAGTTCTTC. Drawing the rest from reference TRBV28 and TRBJ2-1, the complete variable domain is DVKVTQSSRYLVKRTGEKVFLECVQDMDHENMFWYRQDPGLGLRLIYFSYDVKMKEKGDIPEGYSVSREKKERFSLILESASTNQTSMYLCASSPYNEQFFGPGTRLTVL.